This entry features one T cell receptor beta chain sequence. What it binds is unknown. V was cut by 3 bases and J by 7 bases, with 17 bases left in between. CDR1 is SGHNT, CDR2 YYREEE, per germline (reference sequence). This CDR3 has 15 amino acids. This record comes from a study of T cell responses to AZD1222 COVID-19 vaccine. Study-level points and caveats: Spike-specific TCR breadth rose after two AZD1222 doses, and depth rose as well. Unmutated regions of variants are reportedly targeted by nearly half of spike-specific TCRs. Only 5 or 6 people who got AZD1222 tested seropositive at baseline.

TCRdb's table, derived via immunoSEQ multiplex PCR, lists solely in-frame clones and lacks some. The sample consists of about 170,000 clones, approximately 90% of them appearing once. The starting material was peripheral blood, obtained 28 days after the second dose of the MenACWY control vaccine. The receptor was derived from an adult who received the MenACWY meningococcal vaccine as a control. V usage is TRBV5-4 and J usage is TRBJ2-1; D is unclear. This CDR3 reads CASSSVGLDRNEQFF. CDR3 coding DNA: TGTGCCAGCAGCTCCGTAGGGCTAGATAGGAATGAGCAGTTCTTC.